The 14 T cell receptor beta chains listed next were all sequenced from one sample in a study of CD8 T cells in Susac syndrome. The authors reverse transcribed about 0.5 to 1 ug RNA with random hexamers. MiXCR was run by TCRdb on the immunoSEQ multiplex PCR reads, yielding one entry per CDR3 protein. The table has more than 150,000 distinct CDR3 sequences, roughly 95% seen once. Sequencing input: CD4+ T cells from PBMCs. The receptors derive from a human donor with Susac syndrome.

This chain joins TRBV10-3 and TRBJ2-2, with no clear D. Trimming shortened V by 0 bases and J by 2 bases, and 1 base separated the two germline ends. Germline assignment: CDR1 ENHRY and CDR2 SYGVKD. There are 13 residues in the CDR3. CDR3 residues: CAISESNTGELFF. The CDR3 region has the DNA TGTGCCATCAGTGAGTCAAACACCGGGGAGCTGTTTTTT.

The chain employs TRBV5-1 and TRBJ2-1; TRBD2 agrees at 15 bases. The germline gives CDR1 SGHRS, CDR2 YFSETQ. The CDR3 sequence is 17 residues long. J was trimmed by 3 bases and V by 4 bases; bases with no gene match: 5. The CDR3 protein is CASSVGLAGGHYNEQFF. The CDR3 DNA follows: TGCGCCAGCAGCGTGGGACTAGCGGGGGGCCACTACAATGAGCAGTTCTTC.

The chain recombines TRBV9 with TRBJ2-1; 7 nucleotides line up with TRBD1. The germline gives CDR1 SGDLS, CDR2 YYNGEE. The CDR3 covers 13 residues. V gave up 0 bases and J gave up 8 bases; unmatched junction bases: 2. CDR3 in amino acids: CASSVDTGDEQFF. The CDR3 nucleotides read TGTGCCAGCAGCGTAGACACAGGGGATGAGCAGTTCTTC.

The chain is built from TRBV6-5 and TRBJ1-6; 9 bases are shared with TRBD1. Trimming removed 4 bases from V and 9 bases from J; junction bases left unmatched: 4. Germline CDR1 and CDR2: MNHEY and SVGAGI. CDR3 size: 14 residues. DNA for the CDR3: TGTGCCAGCAGTTCGGGACAGGGTAGTTCACCCCTCCACTTT. This encodes CASSSGQGSSPLHF.

CDR3 residues: CASSEWTGLNSPLHF. CDR3 in DNA: TGTGCCAGCAGCGAATGGACAGGGCTTAATTCACCCCTCCACTTT. The rearrangement uses TRBV6-5 and TRBJ1-6, with TRBD1 identical over 8 bases. J was trimmed by 6 bases and V by 6 bases; bases with no gene match: 7. The length of the CDR3 is 15 residues. Germline CDR1 is MNHEY and CDR2 is SVGAGI.

The V gene is TRBV28, the J gene TRBJ1-2; D perhaps matches TRBD1 (5 bases). Germline lookup yields CDR1 MDHEN and CDR2 SYDVKM. The CDR3 runs to 13 residues. The V gene lost 6 bases and the J gene lost 8 bases, with 16 bases spanning the gap. CDR3 coding DNA: TGTGCCAGCAGCGGCCCGGTGGGGGACGGCTACACCTTC. This gives the protein CASSGPVGDGYTF.

The chain carries TRBV7-3 and TRBJ2-1; D gene ambiguous. The CDR3 extends over 15 amino acids. The germline gives CDR1 SGHTA, CDR2 FQGTGA. V lost 2 bases and J lost 0, with 8 bases in between. CDR3 amino acids: CASSLRPDSYNEQFF. The CDR3 coding sequence is TGTGCCAGCAGCTTACGCCCCGACTCCTACAATGAGCAGTTCTTC.

CDR3 sequence (DNA): TGTGCCAGCAGTTCTAGCGGGGGTAACAATGAGCAGTTCTTC. Amino acids: CASSSSGGNNEQFF. V and J are TRBV12-3 or TRBV12-4 and TRBJ2-1; 10 bases agree with TRBD2. The CDR3 extends over 14 amino acids. V dropped 4 bases and J dropped 5; count of bases not matched to a gene: 2.

The chain carries TRBV15 and TRBJ2-7; 8 positions match TRBD2. CDR3 length equals 14 residues. V lost 0 bases, J lost 6 bases, and 4 bases stayed unmatched. Per the germline V gene, CDR1 is LNHNV and CDR2 is YYDKDF (reference sequence). The CDR3 DNA sequence: TGTGCCACCAGCAGAGATCTAGCGGGCCTCGAGCAGTACTTC. Translation gives CATSRDLAGLEQYF. The full variable domain, its missing parts supplied by reference TRBV15 and TRBJ2-7, is DAMVIQNPRYQVTQFGKPVTLSCSQTLNHNVMYWYQQKSSQAPKLLFHYYDKDFNNEADTPDNFQSRRPNTSFCFLDIRSPGLGDTAMYLCATSRDLAGLEQYFGPGTRLTVT.

V is TRBV30 and J is TRBJ1-1; 10 bases fit TRBD1. V lost 2 bases and J lost 6; bases outside the gene matches: 15. The CDR3 is 17 residues long. Germline assignment: CDR1 GTSNPN and CDR2 SVGIG (reference sequence). CDR3 loop: CAWSPQVGGQGRSEAFF. The CDR3, as DNA: TGTGCCTGGAGTCCTCAAGTGGGGGGACAGGGGAGGTCTGAAGCTTTCTTT.

The chain uses TRBV10-3 and TRBJ2-1; D may be TRBD2 (6 bases). From germline, CDR1 is ENHRY and CDR2 SYGVKD. CDR3 length equals 15 residues. The V end lost 6 bases, the J end lost 9 bases, and 21 bases lay between the germline ends. This CDR3 reads CAIRRTGLGESEQFF. CDR3 coding DNA: TGTGCCATCAGACGAACGGGACTCGGGGAGAGTGAGCAGTTCTTC.

The chain employs TRBV5-1 and TRBJ1-6; D not resolved. The germline V gene encodes CDR1 SGHRS and CDR2 YFSETQ. Trimming shortened V by 1 base and J by 8 bases, and 10 bases separated the two germline ends. The CDR3 is 14 amino acids. As DNA, the CDR3 is TGCGCCAGCAGCTTGAAGGGCGTCGATTCACCCCTCCACTTT. Encoded protein: CASSLKGVDSPLHF.

The rearrangement links TRBV12-3 or TRBV12-4 to TRBJ1-2; TRBD1 is a possible D gene (5 bases). The CDR3 sequence is 12 residues long. V lost 10 bases and J lost 5, with 14 bases in between. DNA of the CDR3: TGTGCCACCCGAAGGGGTGGGTATGGCTACACCTTC. It is translated as CATRRGGYGYTF.

The rearrangement links TRBV4-2 to TRBJ2-1; D remains ambiguous. Germline V gene data show CDR1 as LGHNA and CDR2 as YNFKEQ. The CDR3 is 14 amino acids. The V end lost 0 bases, the J end lost 7 bases, and 10 bases lay between the germline ends. DNA for the CDR3: TGTGCCAGCAGCCAAGATTTACAGAGGAATGAGCAGTTCTTC. Its translation: CASSQDLQRNEQFF.